The 22 T cell receptor beta chains in this list originate from one sample, sequenced in a study of Graves' ophthalmopathy and Graves' hyperthyroidism. Using RNA transcripts, the TCR beta CDR3 regions were amplified. HTBI-primed first-round RT-PCR preceded second-round multiplex PCR. TCRdb re-analysed the multiplex PCR reads in MiXCR, keeping a single row per CDR3 protein. The sample holds 150,000 to 200,000 distinct CDR3 sequences; about two fifths are singletons and the top ten take 8% to 9.5%. The sample consisted of peripheral blood. The receptor set was obtained from a man in his thirties or forties with Graves' ophthalmopathy.

In its sample, this clonotype was seen many times. The rearrangement uses TRBV6-1 and TRBJ2-7, with D hard to call. CDR3 length: 15 amino acids. V lost 1 base to trimming and J lost 1 base, with 11 bases between them. Germline V gene lookup returns CDR1 MNHNS and CDR2 SASEGT. The CDR3 nucleotides read TGTGCCAGCAGTGAAGTTCCACGATCGTCCTACGAGCAGTACTTC. This translates into CASSEVPRSSYEQYF.

The sample holds many counts of this clonotype. The gene calls are TRBV28 and TRBJ1-2; TRBD1 might be the D (5 bases). This CDR3 comprises 17 residues. Trimming took off 4 bases at V and 5 bases at J, with 23 bases between the two ends. Germline V gives CDR1 MDHEN, CDR2 SYDVKM. Here the CDR3 reads CASSSVGTAASLYGYTF. CDR3 sequence (DNA): TGTGCCAGCAGTTCCGTGGGGACGGCAGCTTCTCTTTATGGCTACACCTTC.

The chain carries TRBV28 and TRBJ1-5; D gene unclear. Per the germline V gene, CDR1 is MDHEN and CDR2 is SYDVKM. The CDR3 extends over 14 amino acids. V lost 4 bases and J 6 bases, leaving 13 bases between the germline ends. CDR3 residues: CASSSMGVVQPQHF. In DNA, the CDR3 is TGTGCCAGCAGTTCTATGGGAGTGGTTCAGCCCCAGCATTTT.

The gene calls are TRBV27 and TRBJ2-7, with TRBD2 as a possible D gene (6 bases). Germline V lookup: CDR1 MNHEY, CDR2 SMNVEV (reference sequence). V was shortened by 3 bases and J by 2 bases, with 11 bases between the two germline ends. The CDR3 totals 14 residues. CDR3 DNA sequence: TGTGCCAGCAGTTTTGGAGGGCTCCCCTACGAGCAGTACTTC. Amino acid sequence: CASSFGGLPYEQYF.

The V and J genes are TRBV12-3 or TRBV12-4 and TRBJ2-7, with a tentative D call TRBD1 (6 bases). Trimming cost V 0 bases and J 8 bases, with 14 bases left between them. This CDR3 spans 14 amino acids. The CDR3 protein is CASSLAEQGNQQYF. The CDR3 DNA follows: TGTGCCAGCAGTTTAGCCGAACAGGGAAACCAGCAGTACTTC.

This clonotype was seen many times. The junction departs from germline at one end; a sequencing error may be responsible. The rearrangement uses TRBV11-2 and TRBJ2-7; no definite D call. This CDR3 contains 14 residues. The germline CDR1 and CDR2 sequences are SGHAT and FQNNGV. CDR3 region: CASSSWAASYEQHF. In nucleotides, the CDR3 is TGTGCCAGCAGCTCCTGGGCCGCCTCCTACGAGCAGCACTTC. Complete variable domain (other parts from reference TRBV11-2 and TRBJ2-7): EAGVAQSPRYKIIEKRQSVAFWCNPISGHATLYWYQQILGQGPKLLIQFQNNGVVDDSQLPKDRFSAERLKGVDSTLKIQPAKLEDSAVYLCASSSWAASYEQHFGPGTRLTVT.

J is TRBJ2-7 and V is TRBV20-1; tentative D call: TRBD2 (7 bases). The germline V gene encodes CDR1 DFQATT and CDR2 SNEGSKA (reference sequence). This CDR3 comprises 14 residues. V dropped 5 bases and J dropped 0 bases, with 14 bases sitting between them. CDR3 region: CSAPEGGSSYEQYF. The CDR3 DNA is TGCAGTGCTCCAGAGGGGGGGAGCTCCTACGAGCAGTACTTC.

This sequence joins TRBV6-5 and TRBJ2-5; 8 bases map to TRBD1. Looked up from germline, CDR1 is MNHEY and CDR2 is SVGAGI. With V trimmed by 4 bases and J by 7 bases, 8 bases remained unmatched. The CDR3 covers 14 residues. The CDR3 region is CASSFQQGVVTQYF. For the CDR3, the DNA is TGTGCCAGCAGTTTCCAACAGGGGGTGGTGACCCAGTACTTC.

This chain connects TRBV19 to TRBJ1-2, with 7 bases fitting TRBD1. The CDR3 covers 14 residues. Germline loops: CDR1 LNHDA, CDR2 SQIVND (reference sequence). Trimming took 9 bases from V and 1 from J; bases not matched to a gene: 8. The CDR3 region has the DNA TGTGCCAGCACACCTCAGGGGGTTAACTATGGCTACACCTTC. Protein product: CASTPQGVNYGYTF. Full variable domain (remainder filled in from reference TRBV19 and TRBJ1-2): DGGITQSPKYLFRKEGQNVTLSCEQNLNHDAMYWYRQDPGQGLRLIYYSQIVNDFQKGDIAEGYSVSREKKESFPLTVTSAQKNPTAFYLCASTPQGVNYGYTFGSGTRLTVV.

The table lists this clonotype with many counts. The chain couples TRBV7-2 to TRBJ1-1, with D hard to call. The CDR3 contains 15 residues. Trimming cost V 2 bases and J 0 bases, with 10 bases left between them. The germline V gene has CDR1 SGHTA and CDR2 FQGNSA. CDR3 DNA sequence: TGTGCCAGCAGCTTATATGGACTGTTGAACACTGAAGCTTTCTTT. Translation: CASSLYGLLNTEAFF.

This clonotype was observed at least ten times. The rearrangement links TRBV4-3 to TRBJ2-5; D ambiguous. The CDR3 has 17 residues. CDR1 and CDR2 (germline): LGHNA, YSLEER. Trimming stripped 0 bases from V and 2 bases from J, with 16 bases between. CDR3 loop: CASSQEVQAPRQETQYF. CDR3 in DNA: TGCGCCAGCAGCCAAGAAGTACAAGCACCAAGACAAGAGACCCAGTACTTC.

The chain couples TRBV2 to TRBJ1-5; TRBD1 might be the D (5 bases). Looked up from germline, CDR1 is SNHLY and CDR2 is FYNNEI. The CDR3 is 15 residues long. V gave up 0 bases and J gave up 10 bases, with 16 bases separating them. The CDR3 region is CASSEAREGLLPQHF. For the CDR3, the DNA is TGTGCCAGCAGTGAAGCGCGGGAGGGGTTGCTACCCCAGCATTTT.

This clonotype was counted at least ten times. The rearrangement joins TRBV27 to TRBJ2-5; TRBD2 matches at 7 bases. V shed 2 bases and J 2 bases; nucleotides not matched to a gene: 8. Germline V gives CDR1 MNHEY, CDR2 SMNVEV (reference sequence). This CDR3 has 16 residues. The CDR3 region has the DNA TGTGCCAGCAGTTTAAGGTCGGGACTACCGCAAGAGACCCAGTACTTC. Amino acids: CASSLRSGLPQETQYF.

This clonotype was recorded many times. The chain recombines TRBV7-9 with TRBJ1-6; no firm D call. The CDR3 contains 13 residues. The V gene's germline CDR1 is SEHNR and CDR2 FQNEAQ (reference sequence). The V end lost 1 base, the J end lost 8 bases, and 6 bases lay between the germline ends. CDR3 protein: CASSLGEDSPLHF. The CDR3 nucleotides are TGTGCCAGCAGCTTAGGGGAGGATTCACCCCTCCACTTT.

This chain joins TRBV6-5 and TRBJ1-1; D uncertain. The germline V gene encodes CDR1 MNHEY and CDR2 SVGAGI. The V end lost 4 bases, the J end lost 5 bases, and 8 bases lay between the germline ends. The length of the CDR3 is 12 residues. The CDR3, as DNA: TGTGCCAGCAGTTTGATGCAGACTGAAGCTTTCTTT. Translation: CASSLMQTEAFF.

J is TRBJ2-7 and V is TRBV11-2; maybe TRBD1 (5 bases). Trimming stripped 1 base from V and 3 bases from J, with 13 bases between. CDR3 length: 15 residues. CDR1 and CDR2 from the germline V gene are SGHAT and FQNNGV. Here the CDR3 DNA reads TGTGCCAGCAGCTTAGGGGCAGGGATGTACTACGAGCAGTACTTC. Translation: CASSLGAGMYYEQYF.

This clonotype occurred many times. This chain links TRBV16 with TRBJ1-5; a possible D gene is TRBD1 (5 bases). The V gene's germline CDR1 is KGHSY and CDR2 FQNENV. The CDR3 sequence is 15 residues long. V dropped 0 bases and J dropped 5 bases, with 11 bases sitting between them. The CDR3 coding sequence is TGTGCCAGCAGCCAATCTTGGCAGGGAGATCAGCCCCAGCATTTT. It yields the protein CASSQSWQGDQPQHF.

This clonotype was detected ten times or more. The J gene is TRBJ2-7, the V gene TRBV30; 7 bases line up with TRBD1. Germline-derived CDR1 and CDR2 are GTSNPN and SVGIG (reference sequence). The CDR3 loop spans 15 amino acids. V was pared by 3 bases and J by 3 bases, with 11 bases of the junction left unmatched. The CDR3 region has the DNA TGTGCCTGGAGGGCACCTTCCAGGGGGAGCTACGAGCAGTACTTC. Protein: CAWRAPSRGSYEQYF.

This rearrangement joins TRBV12-3 or TRBV12-4 to TRBJ1-5; D might be TRBD1 (5 bases). Between the trimmed V and J ends, which lost 7 bases and 4 bases, there was a span of 14 bases. The CDR3 runs 14 residues. The CDR3 DNA reads as TGTGCCAGCACCCAGGGAAACGATAATCAGCCCCAGCATTTT. It translates to CASTQGNDNQPQHF.

This clonotype was picked up many times. J is TRBJ2-5 and V is TRBV7-9, with 7 nucleotides matching TRBD1. CDR1 SEHNR and CDR2 FQNEAQ come from the germline V gene (reference sequence). The CDR3 runs 14 residues. V lost 5 bases, J lost 1 base, and 4 bases stayed unmatched. CDR3 DNA sequence: TGTGCCAGCAGCAACAGGGGTTCCCAAGAGACCCAGTACTTC. This translates into CASSNRGSQETQYF.

This clonotype showed up many times. The chain recombines TRBV29-1 with TRBJ2-7, with 10 positions matching TRBD2. Germline CDR1 is SQVTM and CDR2 is ANQGSEA. Trimming took 6 bases from V and 4 from J; bases not matched to a gene: 6. The CDR3 is 13 amino acids. As DNA, the CDR3 is TGCAGCGTCATGCTAGCGGGAGTGTACGAGCAGTACTTC. Protein sequence: CSVMLAGVYEQYF.

This chain connects TRBV20-1 to TRBJ2-5; D possibly corresponds to TRBD2 (6 bases). CDR3 length equals 11 residues. Between the trimmed V and J ends, which lost 6 bases and 4 bases, there was a span of 9 bases. The germline V gene encodes CDR1 DFQATT and CDR2 SNEGSKA (reference sequence). The CDR3 bases are TGCAGTGCGGGGGGTGGAGAGACCCAGTACTTC. This codes for CSAGGGETQYF.